This T cell receptor beta chain was retrieved from a study of control samples from healthy donors and cancer patients. The data were produced by immunoSEQ multiplex PCR, yet TCRdb's version contains in-frame clones alone and is incomplete. This table holds roughly 180,000 clones, roughly 94% found once. V was clipped by 0 bases and J by 4 bases, with 6 bases between them. Per germline, CDR1 SGHNT and CDR2 YENEEA. This CDR3 contains 13 residues. The sequencing sample was made of blood. The origin of this receptor is a woman between 18 and 29 years old in good health. The chain carries TRBV11-3 and TRBJ1-1; no reliable D call. This CDR3 is CASSLEVSTEAFF. The CDR3 DNA follows: TGTGCCAGCAGCTTAGAAGTAAGCACTGAAGCTTTCTTT.